This T cell receptor beta chain was identified during a study of shared clonotypes between healthy human individuals. Study-wide findings and caveats: Sharing of clonotypes among donors was expected to vary with sequencing depth. Non-shared clonotypes showed lower generation probabilities than clonotypes common to all four donors. Tissue TCR repertoires likely differ from these blood-only repertoires.

The repertoire was sequenced with immunoSEQ multiplex PCR; TCRdb's copy has only in-frame clones and lacks some. The sample comprises some 1,600,000 clones, roughly 98% of which are singletons, and 0.4% to 0.45% rests with the top ten. On this clone itself: Its antigen is not identified.

Germline V gene data show CDR1 as MNHEY and CDR2 as SMNVEV (reference sequence). The CDR3 length is 14 residues. V dropped 6 bases and J dropped 0 bases, with 12 bases sitting between them. The chain links TRBV27 to TRBJ2-7, with D perhaps TRBD2 (6 bases). Sequencing was done on a sample of naive CD4+ T cells sorted from blood. The sample's subset: CD45RA+ positively selected. The sequence derives from a man aged 25-40 years in good health. In nucleotides, the CDR3 is TGTGCCAGCAGGGGGGACTTTTCCTCCTACGAGCAGTACTTC. Amino acid sequence: CASRGDFSSYEQYF.